Below are 5 T cell receptor beta chains sequenced from a single sample in a study of T cells in Graves' hyperthyroidism and ophthalmopathy. What was amplified from RNA transcripts were TCR beta CDR3 regions. When the TCR CDR3 underwent first-round RT-PCR, the HTBI primer set was used. TCRdb itself ran the multiplex PCR reads through MiXCR, one entry per CDR3 protein. The repertoire holds some 510,000 distinct CDR3 sequences, with less than 25% as singletons. The sample consisted of blood. These receptors all come from a young man with Graves' hyperthyroidism.

The V gene is TRBV7-6, the J gene TRBJ2-3, with TRBD2 as a possible D gene (5 bases). The CDR3 covers 15 residues. Trimming cost V 4 bases and J 2 bases, with 13 bases left between them. In germline, CDR1 is SGHVS, CDR2 FNYEAQ. CDR3: CASSSDWESTDTQYF. CDR3 DNA sequence: TGTGCCAGCAGCTCGGACTGGGAATCCACAGATACGCAGTATTTT.

The chain joins TRBV30 to TRBJ1-5; D is possibly TRBD1 (5 bases). The CDR3 has 15 residues. Germline V CDR1 and CDR2: GTSNPN, SVGIG (reference sequence). Trimming cost V 1 base and J 3 bases, with 13 bases left between them. The CDR3 DNA follows: TGTGCCTGGAGTGGAGAGGGGACGCTCAATCAGCCCCAGCATTTT. Its translation is CAWSGEGTLNQPQHF.

This clonotype was picked up a small number of times. The genes are TRBV12-5 and TRBJ1-5; D gene unclear. Germline lookup yields CDR1 LGHNT and CDR2 FRNRAP. The CDR3 totals 12 residues. V lost 3 bases and J 5 bases, leaving 5 bases between the germline ends. The CDR3 spells CASGLSYQPQHF. The CDR3 DNA sequence: TGTGCTAGTGGTTTATCGTATCAGCCCCAGCATTTT.

Turning to this clonotype: Without the conserved terminal phenylalanine or tryptophan, this CDR3 likely stems from a read error. The chain employs TRBV12-3 or TRBV12-4 and TRBJ1-1, with 10 bases that match TRBD1. The CDR3 is 16 residues long. The CDR3: CANSLRTGGMNTEAFL. CDR3 in DNA: TGTGCCAACAGTTTAAGGACAGGGGGAATGAACACTGAAGCTTTCCTT.

The CDR3 DNA sequence: TGCAGTGCCCAAGACAGGGAACTGTATAGCAATCAGCCCCAGCATTTT. Translation gives CSAQDRELYSNQPQHF. The rearrangement joins TRBV20-1 to TRBJ1-5; 7 bases match TRBD1. The CDR3 runs 16 residues. Germline CDR1 DFQATT, CDR2 SNEGSKA (reference sequence). V lost 6 bases to trimming and J lost 0 bases; unmatched junction nucleotides: 11.